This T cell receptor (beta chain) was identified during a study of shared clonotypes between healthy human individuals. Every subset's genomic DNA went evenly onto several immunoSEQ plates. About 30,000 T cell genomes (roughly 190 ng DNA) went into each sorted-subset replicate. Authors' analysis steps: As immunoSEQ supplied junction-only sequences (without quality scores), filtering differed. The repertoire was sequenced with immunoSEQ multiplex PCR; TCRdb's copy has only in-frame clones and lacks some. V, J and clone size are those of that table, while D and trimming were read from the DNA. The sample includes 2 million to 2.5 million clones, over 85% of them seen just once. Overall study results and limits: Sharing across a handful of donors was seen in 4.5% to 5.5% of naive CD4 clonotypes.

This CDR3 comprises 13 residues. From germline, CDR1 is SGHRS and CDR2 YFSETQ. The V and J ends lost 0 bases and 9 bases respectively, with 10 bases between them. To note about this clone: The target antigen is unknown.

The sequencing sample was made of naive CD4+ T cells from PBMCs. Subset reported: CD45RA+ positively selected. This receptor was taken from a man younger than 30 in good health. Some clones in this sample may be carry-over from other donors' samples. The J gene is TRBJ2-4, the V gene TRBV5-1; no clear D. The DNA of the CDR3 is TGCGCCAGCAGCTTGGAAGGAAAGGGCATTCAGTACTTC. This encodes CASSLEGKGIQYF.